A selection of T cell receptor beta chains follows, all from one sample in a study of control samples from healthy donors and cancer patients. Profiling relied on immunoSEQ multiplex PCR, and the TCRdb table lists in-frame clones only, not all of them. The sample carries some 140,000 clones, about 94% recorded once. The sequenced material came from blood. All receptors derive from a man between 35 and 55 years old in good health. CDR3s include the opening cysteine and the closing phenylalanine or tryptophan. A D gene is named only where the DNA matches it firmly. The size of a clone is reported for some rows only, either as once, few or many, or as a class for expanded clones.

V gene,J gene,clone size,D gene,CDR3 length,CDR3 protein,CDR3 DNA
TRBV27,TRBJ1-5,.,.,15,CASSLYRDKNQPQHF,TGTGCCAGCAGTTTGTACCGGGACAAAAATCAGCCCCAGCATTTT
TRBV18,TRBJ2-7,.,TRBD1,15,CASSQGTGSLLEQYF,TGTGCCAGCTCACAGGGGACAGGGAGTTTACTCGAGCAGTACTTC
TRBV5-4,TRBJ1-1,.,.,13,CASSLEGGTEAFF,TGTGCCAGCAGCCTTGAAGGTGGCACTGAAGCTTTCTTT
TRBV28,TRBJ1-6,.,.,14,CASIIQGANSPLHF,TGTGCCAGCATAATCCAAGGGGCTAATTCACCCCTCCACTTT
TRBV14,TRBJ1-1,.,.,16,CASSQDIGRVGTEAFF,TGTGCCAGCAGCCAAGACATAGGCAGGGTGGGCACTGAAGCTTTCTTT
TRBV15,TRBJ1-5,.,.,13,CATRRERDQPQHF,TGTGCCACTCGGAGGGAGAGGGATCAGCCCCAGCATTTT
TRBV7-6,TRBJ1-2,once,TRBD1,13,CASSTGQGYGYTF,TGTGCCAGCAGCACGGGACAGGGCTATGGCTACACCTTC
TRBV19,TRBJ1-1,.,TRBD1,14,CASRGTGVNTEAFF,TGTGCCAGTAGGGGGACAGGAGTGAACACTGAAGCTTTCTTT
TRBV18,TRBJ2-1,.,TRBD1,16,CASSPNSGTGYNEQFF,TGTGCCAGCTCACCAAATTCCGGGACAGGGTACAATGAGCAGTTCTTC
TRBV15,TRBJ1-6,.,TRBD1,18,CATSRLTTGQGGNSPLHF,TGTGCCACCAGCAGATTAACCACGGGACAGGGGGGAAATTCACCCCTCCACTTT
TRBV6-5,TRBJ1-1,.,.,13,CASTTTANTEAFF,TGTGCCAGCACCACGACGGCGAACACTGAAGCTTTCTTT
TRBV19,TRBJ2-1,.,.,11,CASRTYNEQFF,TGTGCCAGTAGGACATACAATGAGCAGTTCTTC
TRBV2,TRBJ2-7,.,TRBD2,14,CASRVAGAAHEQYF,TGTGCCAGCAGAGTAGCGGGGGCTGCTCACGAGCAGTACTTC
TRBV12-3/TRBV12-4,TRBJ1-2,.,.,13,CASSLVQGWSYTF,TGTGCCAGCAGTTTAGTTCAGGGATGGAGCTACACCTTC
TRBV28,TRBJ1-2,.,.,13,CAALNGALDGYTF,TGTGCCGCCCTTAATGGGGCCCTGGATGGCTACACCTTC
TRBV19,TRBJ1-4,.,TRBD1,17,CASSAPRQGGTNEKLFF,TGTGCCAGTAGTGCGCCGAGACAGGGAGGAACTAATGAAAAACTGTTTTTT
TRBV7-9,TRBJ1-4,.,.,14,CASSFRQRNEKLFF,TGTGCCAGCAGCTTTAGACAGCGGAATGAAAAACTGTTTTTT
TRBV28,TRBJ1-2,.,.,14,CASRLMTGNYGYTF,TGTGCCAGCAGGCTGATGACAGGCAACTATGGCTACACCTTC
TRBV7-9,TRBJ2-6,.,.,15,CASSLGVSGANVLTF,TGTGCCAGCAGCTTAGGGGTTTCCGGGGCCAACGTCCTGACTTTC
TRBV5-1,TRBJ1-1,.,.,13,CASSLAGHTEAFF,TGCGCCAGCAGCTTGGCCGGGCACACTGAAGCTTTCTTT
TRBV18,TRBJ2-3,.,.,14,CASSTTGFTDTQYF,TGTGCCAGCTCCACCACCGGATTCACAGATACGCAGTATTTT
TRBV10-2,TRBJ2-2,.,.,11,CASMGAGELFF,TGCGCCAGCATGGGCGCCGGGGAGCTGTTTTTT
TRBV27,TRBJ1-2,.,TRBD1,13,CASSTGTGYGYTF,TGTGCCAGCAGTACCGGGACAGGGTATGGCTACACCTTC
TRBV11-2,TRBJ2-7,once,.,15,CASSPGTASVYEQYF,TGTGCCAGCAGCCCCGGGACGGCGAGTGTTTACGAGCAGTACTTC
TRBV6-2/TRBV6-3,TRBJ1-6,.,.,12,CASSRDSKVLHF,TGTGCCAGCAGTCGAGACTCTAAAGTCCTCCACTTT
TRBV29-1,TRBJ1-4,.,TRBD1,16,CSVEDFGVRGDEKLFF,TGCAGCGTTGAAGATTTTGGGGTCAGGGGGGATGAAAAACTGTTTTTT
TRBV19,TRBJ1-4,.,TRBD1,15,CASSLLGGSAEKLFF,TGTGCCAGTAGCCTACTAGGGGGCTCAGCTGAAAAACTGTTTTTT
TRBV5-1,TRBJ1-2,.,.,13,CASALAGVPGYTF,TGCGCCAGCGCCCTAGCTGGGGTCCCTGGCTACACCTTC
TRBV19,TRBJ2-1,.,TRBD2,14,CASSMTSGGYEQFF,TGTGCCAGTAGTATGACTAGCGGGGGTTATGAGCAGTTCTTC
TRBV7-9,TRBJ1-1,.,.,12,CASSFFNTEAFF,TGTGCCAGCAGCTTTTTCAACACTGAAGCTTTCTTT
TRBV21-1,TRBJ1-2,.,.,11,CASSNRDGYTF,TGTGCCAGCAGCAACAGGGATGGCTACACCTTC
TRBV5-4,TRBJ2-1,.,TRBD2,16,CASSWPPSRGDNEQFF,TGTGCCAGCAGCTGGCCCCCTTCGCGGGGGGACAATGAGCAGTTCTTC
TRBV12-5,TRBJ1-1,.,.,13,CASGLGSDTEAFF,TGTGCTAGTGGTTTGGGTTCGGACACTGAAGCTTTCTTT
TRBV27,TRBJ1-1,.,.,14,CASSLGGEDTEAFF,TGTGCCAGCAGTTTAGGTGGAGAGGACACTGAAGCTTTCTTT